This T cell receptor (beta chain) comes out of a study of shared clonotypes between healthy human individuals. Study in general: Every donor yielded three CD4 naive, three CD4 memory, two CD8 naive and one CD8 memory plate. Study outcomes and limitations: Around 5% of naive CD4 clonotypes were common to a few donors.

The CDR3 length is 14 residues. Per the germline V gene, CDR1 is SGHRS and CDR2 is YFSETQ. Trimming left V 0 bases short and J 5 bases short, with 11 bases between. The table came from immunoSEQ multiplex PCR; TCRdb's copy has only in-frame clones and leaves some out. The data show 950,000 to 1,100,000 clones, 65% to 75% seen once. Notes on this clone: Antigen unknown.

V and J are TRBV5-1 and TRBJ1-1; the D is unclear. This sequence originates from a man between 18 and 35 years old in good health. The sequencing sample was made of memory CD4+ T cells sorted from blood. Subset indicated: CD45RA-negative fraction. The CDR3 reads CASSLGARETEAFF. The CDR3 DNA sequence: TGCGCCAGCAGCTTGGGGGCGCGGGAGACTGAAGCTTTCTTT.